Following are 3 T cell receptor beta chains from one sample sequenced in a study of cytomegalovirus exposure and HLA in healthy donors. Both 60 Vbeta primers and 13 Jbeta primers went into the PCR. The assay was immunoSEQ multiplex PCR, and TCRdb's table has in-frame clones only and misses some. The sample lists roughly 100,000 clones; about 70% were seen once. Specimen: PBMCs. These receptors were collected from a man aged 25-45 years in good health and CMV-seronegative.

The V gene is TRBV7-9, the J gene TRBJ2-6, with TRBD1 matching over 8 bases. After removal of 4 bases from V and 10 bases from J, the junction contained 12 bases not matched to a gene. The length of the CDR3 is 16 residues. CDR1 is SEHNR and CDR2 is FQNEAQ in the germline V gene (reference sequence). This CDR3 is CASSYAGGDRRNVLTF. In DNA form, the CDR3 reads TGTGCCAGCAGCTACGCGGGCGGGGACAGGCGAAACGTCCTGACTTTC.

The CDR3 region has the DNA TGTGCCAGCAGCCCCGGGGGGGGGAATGAAAAACTGTTTTTT. Amino acid sequence: CASSPGGGNEKLFF. This chain joins TRBV7-2 and TRBJ1-4; D might be TRBD1 (5 bases). Germline CDR1 reads SGHTA; CDR2 reads FQGNSA. Trimming shortened V by 5 bases and J by 5 bases, and 12 bases separated the two germline ends. The CDR3 spans 14 residues.

The chain employs TRBV2 and TRBJ2-1; D gene unclear. Trimming cost V 7 bases and J 4 bases, with 8 bases left between them. The germline CDR1 and CDR2 sequences are SNHLY and FYNNEI. This CDR3 contains 12 residues. Here the CDR3 DNA reads TGTGCCAGCAAAGGCGGTTACAATGAGCAGTTCTTC. This encodes CASKGGYNEQFF.